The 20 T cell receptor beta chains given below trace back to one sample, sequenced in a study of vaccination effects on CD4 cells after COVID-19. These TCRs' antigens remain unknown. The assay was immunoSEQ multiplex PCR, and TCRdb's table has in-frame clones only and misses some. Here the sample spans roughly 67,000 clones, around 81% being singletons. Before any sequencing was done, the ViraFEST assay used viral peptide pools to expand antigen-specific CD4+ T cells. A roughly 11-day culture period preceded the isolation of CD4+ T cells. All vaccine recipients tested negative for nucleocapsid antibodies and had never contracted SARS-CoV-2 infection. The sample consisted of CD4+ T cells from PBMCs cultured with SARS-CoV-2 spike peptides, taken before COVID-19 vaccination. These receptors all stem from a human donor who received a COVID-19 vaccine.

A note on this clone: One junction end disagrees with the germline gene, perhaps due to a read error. This CDR3 is CASSPPDRVESF. CDR3 DNA: TGTGCCAGCTCACCACCCGACAGGGTGGAGTCCTTC. The chain recombines TRBV18 with TRBJ1-2; TRBD1 matches at 7 bases. This CDR3 comprises 12 residues. In germline, CDR1 is KGHSH, CDR2 LQKENI.

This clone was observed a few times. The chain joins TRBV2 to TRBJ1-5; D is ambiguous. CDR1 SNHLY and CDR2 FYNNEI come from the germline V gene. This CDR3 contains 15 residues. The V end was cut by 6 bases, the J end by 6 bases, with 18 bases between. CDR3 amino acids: CASSRPTGVSQPQHF. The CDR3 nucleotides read TGTGCCAGCAGCAGACCAACGGGTGTAAGTCAGCCCCAGCATTTT. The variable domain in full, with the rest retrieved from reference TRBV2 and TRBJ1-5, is EPEVTQTPSHQVTQMGQEVILRCVPISNHLYFYWYRQILGQKVEFLVSFYNNEISEKSEIFDDQFSVERPDGSNFTLKIRSTKLEDSAMYFCASSRPTGVSQPQHFGDGTRLSIL.

In DNA, the CDR3 is TGTGCCACCAGTGACCCAACAGTGCCCCAAGCTTTCTTT. It codes for CATSDPTVPQAFF. The chain recombines TRBV24-1 with TRBJ1-1; no reliable D call. This CDR3 region has 13 residues. V was clipped by 4 bases and J by 9 bases, with 14 bases between them. Germline CDR1 reads KGHDR; CDR2 reads SFDVKD.

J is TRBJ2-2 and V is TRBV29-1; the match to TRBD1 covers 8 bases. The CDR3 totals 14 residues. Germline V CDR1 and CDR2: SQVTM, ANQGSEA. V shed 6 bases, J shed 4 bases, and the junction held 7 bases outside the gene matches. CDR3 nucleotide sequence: TGCAGCGTAGCCTGGGACAGGTCCACCGGGGAGCTGTTTTTT. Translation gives CSVAWDRSTGELFF.

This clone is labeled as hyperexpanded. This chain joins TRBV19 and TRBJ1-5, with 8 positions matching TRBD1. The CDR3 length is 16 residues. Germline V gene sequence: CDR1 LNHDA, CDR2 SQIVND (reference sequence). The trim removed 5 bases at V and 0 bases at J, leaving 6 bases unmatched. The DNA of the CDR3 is TGTGCCAGTAGTGTATACGACAGGGGTAGCAATCAGCCCCAGCATTTT. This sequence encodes CASSVYDRGSNQPQHF.

The CDR3 DNA follows: TGTGCCAGCAGTTACTCTTGGGGGAGGGTCGGAAATGAGCAGTTCTTC. Its translation: CASSYSWGRVGNEQFF. This chain joins TRBV6-5 and TRBJ2-1; 7 bases match TRBD2. V shed 0 bases and J 7 bases; nucleotides not matched to a gene: 9. Germline V gene sequence: CDR1 MNHEY, CDR2 SVGAGI. The CDR3 has 16 residues.

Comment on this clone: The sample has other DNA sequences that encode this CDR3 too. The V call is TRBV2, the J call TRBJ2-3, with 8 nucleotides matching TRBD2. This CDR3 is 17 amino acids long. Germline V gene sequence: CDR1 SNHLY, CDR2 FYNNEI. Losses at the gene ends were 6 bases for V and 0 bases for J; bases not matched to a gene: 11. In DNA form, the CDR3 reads TGTGCCAGCAGGGCAAGGGCGGCTAGCGGGAGCACAGATACGCAGTATTTT. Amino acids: CASRARAASGSTDTQYF.

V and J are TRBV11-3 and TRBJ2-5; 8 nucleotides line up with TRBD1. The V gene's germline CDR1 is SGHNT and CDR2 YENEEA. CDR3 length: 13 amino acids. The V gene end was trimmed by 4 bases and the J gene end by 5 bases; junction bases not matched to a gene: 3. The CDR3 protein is CASSSDRGETQYF. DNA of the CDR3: TGTGCCAGCAGCTCCGACAGGGGTGAGACCCAGTACTTC.

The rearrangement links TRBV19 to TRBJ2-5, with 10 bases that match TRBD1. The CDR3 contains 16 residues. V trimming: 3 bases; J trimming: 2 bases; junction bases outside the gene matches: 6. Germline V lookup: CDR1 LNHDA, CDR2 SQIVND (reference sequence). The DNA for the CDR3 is TGTGCCAGTAGTATCCGGACAGGGGGATCACAAGAGACCCAGTACTTC. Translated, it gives CASSIRTGGSQETQYF. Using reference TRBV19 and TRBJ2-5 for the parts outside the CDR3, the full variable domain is DGGITQSPKYLFRKEGQNVTLSCEQNLNHDAMYWYRQDPGQGLRLIYYSQIVNDFQKGDIAEGYSVSREKKESFPLTVTSAQKNPTAFYLCASSIRTGGSQETQYFGPGTRLLVL.

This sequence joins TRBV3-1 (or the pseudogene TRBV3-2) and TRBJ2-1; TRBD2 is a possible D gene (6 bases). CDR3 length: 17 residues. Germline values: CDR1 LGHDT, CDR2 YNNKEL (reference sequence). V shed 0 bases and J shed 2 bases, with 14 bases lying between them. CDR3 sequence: CASSQDLGVAAYNEQFF. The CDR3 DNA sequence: TGTGCCAGCAGCCAAGACTTGGGGGTAGCGGCCTACAATGAGCAGTTCTTC.

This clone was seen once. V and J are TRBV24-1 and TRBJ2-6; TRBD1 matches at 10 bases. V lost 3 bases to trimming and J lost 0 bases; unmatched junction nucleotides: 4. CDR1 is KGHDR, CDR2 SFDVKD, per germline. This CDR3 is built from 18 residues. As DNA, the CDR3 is TGTGCCACCAGTGATCCTGGGGACAGGGGCTCTGGGGCCAACGTCCTGACTTTC. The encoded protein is CATSDPGDRGSGANVLTF.

The DNA of the CDR3 is TGTGCCAGCTCCCAACAGGGGGCCCCTTCTGGGAACACTGAAGCTTTCTTT. It encodes CASSQQGAPSGNTEAFF. The chain couples TRBV7-7 to TRBJ1-1; 9 bases fit TRBD1. Trimming cost V 8 bases and J 1 base; bases outside gene matches: 14. The length of the CDR3 is 17 residues. Germline loops: CDR1 SSHAT, CDR2 FNYEAQ (reference sequence).

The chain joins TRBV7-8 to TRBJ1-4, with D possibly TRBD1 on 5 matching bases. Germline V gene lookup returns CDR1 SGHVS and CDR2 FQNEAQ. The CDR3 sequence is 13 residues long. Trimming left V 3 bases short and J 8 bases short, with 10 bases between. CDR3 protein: CASSFGRGEKLFF. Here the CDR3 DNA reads TGTGCCAGCAGCTTCGGGCGGGGGGAAAAACTGTTTTTT.

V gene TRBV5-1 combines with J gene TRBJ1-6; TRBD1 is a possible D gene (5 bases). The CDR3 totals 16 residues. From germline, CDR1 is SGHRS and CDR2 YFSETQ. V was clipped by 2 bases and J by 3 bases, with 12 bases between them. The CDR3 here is CASSFWTGDYNSPLHF. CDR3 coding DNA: TGCGCCAGCAGCTTCTGGACGGGGGACTATAATTCACCCCTCCACTTT. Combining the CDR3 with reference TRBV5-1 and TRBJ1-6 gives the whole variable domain KAGVTQTPRYLIKTRGQQVTLSCSPISGHRSVSWYQQTPGQGLQFLFEYFSETQRNKGNFPGRFSGRQFSNSRSEMNVSTLELGDSALYLCASSFWTGDYNSPLHFGNGTRLTVT.

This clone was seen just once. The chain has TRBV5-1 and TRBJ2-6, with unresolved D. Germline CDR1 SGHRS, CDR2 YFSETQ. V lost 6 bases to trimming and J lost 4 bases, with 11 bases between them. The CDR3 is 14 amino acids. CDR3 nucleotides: TGCGCCAGCAACCCCAATACAGGGGCCAACGTCCTGACTTTC. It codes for CASNPNTGANVLTF.

CDR3 loop: CASSNPGLNTGELFF. The CDR3 nucleotides read TGTGCCAGCAGCAACCCAGGCCTAAACACCGGGGAGCTGTTTTTT. The chain joins TRBV7-3 to TRBJ2-2; no firm D call. V shed 5 bases and J shed 2 bases, with 12 bases lying between them. In germline, CDR1 is SGHTA, CDR2 FQGTGA. This CDR3 region has 15 residues.

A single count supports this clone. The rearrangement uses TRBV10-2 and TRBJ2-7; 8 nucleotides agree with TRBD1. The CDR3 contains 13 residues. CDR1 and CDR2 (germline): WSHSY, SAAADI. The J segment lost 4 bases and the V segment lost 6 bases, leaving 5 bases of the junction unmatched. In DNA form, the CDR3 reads TGCGCCAGCAGCCGGACAGGGTCATACGAGCAGTACGTC. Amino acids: CASSRTGSYEQYV.

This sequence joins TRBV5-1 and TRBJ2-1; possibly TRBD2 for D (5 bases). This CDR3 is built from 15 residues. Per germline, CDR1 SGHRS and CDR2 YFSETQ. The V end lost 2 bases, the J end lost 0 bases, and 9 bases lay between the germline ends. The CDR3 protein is CASSLQRSSYNEQFF. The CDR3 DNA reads TGCGCCAGCAGCTTACAGCGGAGCTCCTACAATGAGCAGTTCTTC.

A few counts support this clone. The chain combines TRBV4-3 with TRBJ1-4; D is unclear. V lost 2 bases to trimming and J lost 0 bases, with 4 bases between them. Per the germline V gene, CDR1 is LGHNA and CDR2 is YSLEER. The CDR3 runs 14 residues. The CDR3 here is CASSQQPTNEKLFF. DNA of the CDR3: TGCGCCAGCAGCCAACAACCAACTAATGAAAAACTGTTTTTT.

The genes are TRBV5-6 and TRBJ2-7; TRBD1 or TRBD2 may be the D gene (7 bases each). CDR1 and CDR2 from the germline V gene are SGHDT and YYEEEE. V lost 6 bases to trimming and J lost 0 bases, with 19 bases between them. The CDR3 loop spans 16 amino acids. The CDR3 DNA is TGTGCCAGCAACTGGGGGGGACAGAGGGCCTCCTACGAGCAGTACGTC. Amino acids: CASNWGGQRASYEQYV.